A selection of T cell receptor beta chains follows, all from one sample in a study of blood T cells in healthy people across ages. MiXCR, run by TCRdb on the 5' RACE reads, gives a single entry per CDR3 protein. The sample holds 800,000 to 950,000 distinct CDR3 sequences, 25% to 35% seen once. Another study also made use of these data, one on T cells of mothers and their children.

Source material: blood. These receptors were taken from a middle-aged woman in good health. Both conserved end residues are part of each CDR3. D genes are given only for firm matches. Rows may omit the clone size; those that give it use once, few, many or a size class.

j_gene: TRBJ1-2; len: 16; d_gene: -; v_gene: TRBV18; abundance: few; CDR3aa: CASSPPGSGLLYGYTF; CDR3nt: TGTGCCAGCTCACCACCGGGATCTGGGCTCCTATATGGCTACACCTTC
j_gene: TRBJ1-5; len: 15; d_gene: TRBD1; v_gene: TRBV12-3/TRBV12-4; abundance: -; CDR3aa: CASSPNTGGSQPQHF; CDR3nt: TGTGCCAGCAGTCCAAACACAGGGGGCAGTCAGCCCCAGCATTTT
j_gene: TRBJ1-6; len: 12; d_gene: -; v_gene: TRBV29-1; abundance: -; CDR3aa: CSVEDFSGRAHF; CDR3nt: TGCAGCGTTGAAGATTTCTCGGGGAGAGCCCACTTT
j_gene: TRBJ2-2; len: 17; d_gene: TRBD1; v_gene: TRBV2; abundance: -; CDR3aa: CASSEAPGQGNTGGLFF; CDR3nt: TGTGCCAGCAGTGAAGCGCCGGGACAGGGCAACACCGGGGGGCTGTTTTTT
j_gene: TRBJ2-7; len: 14; d_gene: TRBD2; v_gene: TRBV27; abundance: many; CDR3aa: CASSLSGGAHEQYF; CDR3nt: TGTGCCAGCAGTTTATCCGGGGGGGCCCACGAGCAGTACTTC
j_gene: TRBJ2-7; len: 15; d_gene: TRBD2; v_gene: TRBV12-3/TRBV12-4; abundance: -; CDR3aa: CASSRSSGSGGEQYF; CDR3nt: TGTGCCAGCAGTCGGTCTAGCGGCAGTGGCGGCGAGCAGTACTTC
j_gene: TRBJ1-4; len: 16; d_gene: TRBD1; v_gene: TRBV5-5; abundance: few; CDR3aa: CASSPAGTEINEKLFF; CDR3nt: TGTGCCAGCAGCCCGGCCGGGACAGAAATTAATGAAAAACTGTTTTTT
j_gene: TRBJ1-4; len: 16; d_gene: TRBD1; v_gene: TRBV5-1; abundance: -; CDR3aa: CASSNGQGALNEKLFF; CDR3nt: TGCGCCAGCAGCAACGGACAGGGGGCCTTGAATGAAAAACTGTTTTTT
j_gene: TRBJ2-3; len: 15; d_gene: TRBD1; v_gene: TRBV5-1; abundance: many; CDR3aa: CASSDGQGITDTQYF; CDR3nt: TGCGCCAGCAGCGACGGACAGGGAATCACAGATACGCAGTATTTT
j_gene: TRBJ1-2; len: 12; d_gene: -; v_gene: TRBV29-1; abundance: few; CDR3aa: CSVGQADYGYTF; CDR3nt: TGCAGCGTTGGGCAGGCTGACTATGGCTACACCTTC
j_gene: TRBJ1-1; len: 13; d_gene: -; v_gene: TRBV12-3/TRBV12-4; abundance: -; CDR3aa: CASNLGGRTEAFF; CDR3nt: TGTGCCAGCAACCTTGGGGGAAGGACTGAAGCTTTCTTT
j_gene: TRBJ1-5; len: 14; d_gene: -; v_gene: TRBV6-5; abundance: few; CDR3aa: CASSYEGTNQPQHF; CDR3nt: TGTGCCAGCAGTTACGAGGGTACCAATCAGCCCCAGCATTTT
j_gene: TRBJ2-4; len: 12; d_gene: -; v_gene: TRBV7-2; abundance: many; CDR3aa: CASSLDVGLQYF; CDR3nt: TGTGCCAGCAGCCTCGACGTGGGGCTGCAGTACTTC
j_gene: TRBJ1-1; len: 13; d_gene: TRBD1; v_gene: TRBV5-1; abundance: -; CDR3aa: CASSFDRATEAFF; CDR3nt: TGCGCCAGCAGCTTTGACAGGGCCACTGAAGCTTTCTTT
j_gene: TRBJ1-1; len: 13; d_gene: -; v_gene: TRBV12-3/TRBV12-4; abundance: many; CDR3aa: CASSNIRPGEAFF; CDR3nt: TGTGCCAGCAGTAATATACGGCCGGGCGAAGCTTTCTTT
j_gene: TRBJ2-2; len: 13; d_gene: TRBD1; v_gene: TRBV6-4; abundance: many; CDR3aa: CASRGQGAGELFF; CDR3nt: TGTGCCAGCAGAGGACAGGGCGCCGGGGAGCTGTTTTTT
j_gene: TRBJ2-5; len: 16; d_gene: TRBD2; v_gene: TRBV4-1; abundance: -; CDR3aa: CASSQDSGGYQETQYF; CDR3nt: TGCGCCAGCAGCCAAGATAGCGGGGGGTACCAAGAGACCCAGTACTTC